The 10 T cell receptor beta chains below all came from one sample that was sequenced in a study of vaccination effects on CD4 cells after COVID-19. Data came from immunoSEQ multiplex PCR; TCRdb stores just in-frame clones and leaves some out. The table shows around 45,000 clones, with around 81% occurring only once. Antigen-specific CD4+ T cells were expanded (with viral peptide pools) by the ViraFEST assay ahead of sequencing. CD4+ T cells were isolated after less than 13 days of culture. Vaccinated participants had no history of SARS-CoV-2 infection and tested negative for nucleocapsid antibodies. These receptors' targets are unknown. The source was CD4+ T cells from PBMCs cultured with SARS-CoV-2 spike peptides, collected before COVID-19 vaccination. The receptors originated from a human donor who received a COVID-19 vaccine.

The CDR3: CASIGRRNTGELFF. In nucleotides, the CDR3 is TGTGCCAGTATAGGCAGGAGGAACACCGGGGAGCTGTTTTTT. The chain is built from TRBV19 and TRBJ2-2, with D uncertain. This CDR3 region has 14 residues. Between the trimmed V and J ends, which lost 7 bases and 1 base, there was a span of 10 bases. Germline CDR1 is LNHDA and CDR2 is SQIVND (reference sequence).

This chain joins TRBV7-2 and TRBJ1-5; D gene ambiguous. Germline CDR1 and CDR2: SGHTA and FQGNSA. Between the trimmed V and J ends, which lost 1 base and 3 bases, there was a span of 7 bases. The CDR3 has 14 amino acids. The chain's CDR3 is CASSLDQINQPQHF. CDR3 nucleotide sequence: TGTGCCAGCAGCTTAGACCAGATCAATCAGCCCCAGCATTTT. The variable domain in full, completed from reference TRBV7-2 and TRBJ1-5, reads GAGVSQSPSNKVTEKGKDVELRCDPISGHTALYWYRQSLGQGLEFLIYFQGNSAPDKSGLPSDRFSAERTGGSVSTLTIQRTQQEDSAVYLCASSLDQINQPQHFGDGTRLSIL.

This clone was recorded a few times. This chain uses TRBV7-6 with TRBJ2-1, with 10 bases identical to TRBD1. The ends lost 2 bases at V and 6 bases at J; junction bases unmatched: 4. The CDR3 has 15 amino acids. In germline, CDR1 is SGHVS, CDR2 FNYEAQ. The CDR3 is CASSLIGQGGNEQFF. CDR3 nucleotides: TGTGCCAGCAGCTTAATAGGACAGGGGGGCAATGAGCAGTTCTTC.

The V call is TRBV7-6, the J call TRBJ2-2; 8 nucleotides match TRBD1. The CDR3 is 15 amino acids. With V trimmed by 1 base and J by 9 bases, 7 bases remained unmatched. The germline gives CDR1 SGHVS, CDR2 FNYEAQ. The CDR3 DNA reads as TGTGCCAGCAGCTTAGGGGGACAGGAACGGAGGGAGCTGTTTTTT. Translated: CASSLGGQERRELFF.

The chain's CDR3 is CASSYARNTEAFF. As DNA, the CDR3 is TGTGCCAGCAGTTACGCTAGGAACACTGAAGCTTTCTTT. The V call is TRBV6-5, the J call TRBJ1-1; D ambiguous. The CDR3 covers 13 residues. In germline, CDR1 is MNHEY, CDR2 SVGAGI. Between the trimmed V and J ends, which lost 2 bases and 1 base, there was a span of 5 bases.

V is TRBV5-6 and J is TRBJ2-5, with 9 nucleotides matching TRBD2. Trimming removed 2 bases from V and 4 bases from J; junction bases left unmatched: 6. Germline V CDR1 and CDR2: SGHDT, YYEEEE. This CDR3 contains 15 residues. The CDR3 nucleotides read TGTGCCAGCAGCTTACTAGCGGGTTGGAGAGAGACCCAGTACTTC. This sequence encodes CASSLLAGWRETQYF.

This chain connects TRBV5-1 to TRBJ1-6; 12 bases agree with TRBD1. The J segment lost 9 bases and the V segment lost 4 bases, leaving 2 bases of the junction unmatched. From germline, CDR1 is SGHRS and CDR2 YFSETQ. The CDR3 sequence is 14 residues long. Here the CDR3 DNA reads TGCGCCAGCAGCGTGGGACAGGGGGCTTCACCCCTCCACTTT. The encoded protein is CASSVGQGASPLHF.

This clone was recorded only once. The chain has TRBV7-3 and TRBJ2-1, with D perhaps TRBD2 (5 bases). Germline CDR1 reads SGHTA; CDR2 reads FQGTGA. V was cut by 1 base and J by 0 bases, with 10 bases left in between. CDR3 size: 16 residues. The CDR3 coding sequence is TGTGCCAGCAGCTTAAGAGGGAGCAGCTCCTACAATGAGCAGTTCTTC. Translating gives CASSLRGSSSYNEQFF.

This clone was seen a few times. The chain carries TRBV19 and TRBJ2-2; D is possibly TRBD1 or TRBD2 (5 bases each). Trimming stripped 6 bases from V and 0 bases from J, with 11 bases between. CDR3 size: 15 residues. Germline CDR1 LNHDA, CDR2 SQIVND (reference sequence). The CDR3 coding sequence is TGTGCCAGTAGGGCCGGGACCGCGAACACCGGGGAGCTGTTTTTT. Protein product: CASRAGTANTGELFF.

The chain carries TRBV5-8 and TRBJ2-3; 10 nucleotides agree with TRBD2. CDR3 size: 20 residues. V gave up 7 bases and J gave up 0 bases; unmatched junction bases: 20. The V gene's germline CDR1 is SGHTS and CDR2 YDEGEE. The DNA for the CDR3 is TGTGCCAGCCCCCGCGGTCCGGGGCTTAGCGGGGGGTCTAGCACAGATACGCAGTATTTT. Encoded protein: CASPRGPGLSGGSSTDTQYF.